The 6 T cell receptor beta chains presented below share a single source sample, sequenced in a study of control samples from healthy donors and cancer patients. Produced via immunoSEQ multiplex PCR; TCRdb's table is partial and in-frame only. This table holds about 41,000 clones, about 94% found once. The sequenced sample consisted of blood. Receptors were obtained from a man aged 60-69 years in good health.

V usage is TRBV7-8 and J usage is TRBJ2-3, with 9 bases aligning to TRBD2. The CDR3 totals 15 residues. The trim removed 5 bases at V and 6 bases at J, leaving 9 bases unmatched. Germline lookup yields CDR1 SGHVS and CDR2 FQNEAQ. Here the CDR3 reads CASSRTSVGTDTQYF. The CDR3 DNA follows: TGTGCCAGCAGCCGGACTAGCGTAGGAACGGATACGCAGTATTTT.

This chain connects TRBV7-3 to TRBJ2-3; D gene uncertain. Germline CDR1 is SGHTA and CDR2 is FQGTGA. The CDR3 consists of 14 residues. Trimming pared 2 bases from V and 4 bases from J, leaving 10 bases between. The CDR3 is CASSLLSIADTQYF. The DNA for the CDR3 is TGTGCCAGCAGCTTACTCTCGATCGCAGATACGCAGTATTTT.

The chain joins TRBV5-1 to TRBJ1-4; 7 bases match TRBD1. There are 16 residues in the CDR3. Germline lookup yields CDR1 SGHRS and CDR2 YFSETQ. V trimming: 4 bases; J trimming: 4 bases; junction bases outside the gene matches: 10. CDR3 amino acids: CASSPRETGSNEKLFF. DNA of the CDR3: TGCGCCAGCAGCCCAAGGGAGACAGGGAGTAATGAAAAACTGTTTTTT.

The rearrangement joins TRBV15 to TRBJ1-6; unclear D gene. This CDR3 has 17 amino acids. Germline V CDR1 and CDR2: LNHNV, YYDKDF (reference sequence). Trimming removed 1 base at V and 0 bases at J, with 10 bases between. In DNA, the CDR3 is TGTGCCACCAGCAGAGTGCGGGGAAGCTCCTATAATTCACCCCTCCACTTT. Its protein is CATSRVRGSSYNSPLHF.

The J gene is TRBJ1-6, the V gene TRBV4-2; D is unclear. The CDR3 has 15 amino acids. V was cut by 1 base and J by 8 bases, with 12 bases left in between. Germline V gene sequence: CDR1 LGHNA, CDR2 YNFKEQ. Here the CDR3 reads CASSQAEGNDSPLHF. CDR3 sequence (DNA): TGTGCCAGCAGCCAAGCGGAGGGAAATGATTCACCCCTCCACTTT.

This clone was counted once. This sequence joins TRBV27 and TRBJ2-3; 11 bases match TRBD2. CDR3 size: 18 residues. The germline CDR1 and CDR2 sequences are MNHEY and SMNVEV (reference sequence). The V and J ends lost 3 bases and 5 bases, in that order; junction bases with no gene match: 13. CDR3 in amino acids: CASSFLSPLAGGGDTQYF. In DNA, the CDR3 is TGTGCCAGCAGTTTCCTCTCCCCCCTAGCGGGAGGAGGAGATACGCAGTATTTT.